These T cell receptor beta chains were read from a single sample in a study of T cells in Graves' hyperthyroidism and ophthalmopathy. TCRdb reprocessed the multiplex PCR reads with MiXCR, giving one entry per CDR3 protein. The table records under 350,000 distinct CDR3 sequences, about an eighth of them present only once. What was sequenced was blood. The receptor source for this set is a woman in her forties with Graves' ophthalmopathy. CDR3s include the opening cysteine and the closing phenylalanine or tryptophan. The D gene is left open where the match is weak. A clone size is listed for some rows: how often the clone was seen (once, few, many), or a class if it is expanded.

J gene: TRBJ2-2; CDR3 length: 14; D gene: TRBD2; clone size: .; V gene: TRBV20-1; CDR3 DNA: TGCAGTGCTAGGACTAGCGGGTCCACCGGGGAGCTGTTTTTT; CDR3 protein: CSARTSGSTGELFF
J gene: TRBJ1-4; CDR3 length: 16; D gene: .; clone size: .; V gene: TRBV12-3/TRBV12-4; CDR3 DNA: TGTGCCAGCAGTTTATTTTGCACAGCAACTAATGAAAAACTGTTTTTT; CDR3 protein: CASSLFCTATNEKLFF
J gene: TRBJ1-4; CDR3 length: 18; D gene: TRBD1; clone size: .; V gene: TRBV15; CDR3 DNA: TGTGCCACCAGCAGAGTGCAGGGGGCTTTGTTGACTAATGAAAAACTGTTTTTT; CDR3 protein: CATSRVQGALLTNEKLFF
J gene: TRBJ1-2; CDR3 length: 14; D gene: .; clone size: .; V gene: TRBV6-1; CDR3 DNA: TGTGCCAGCAGTCCGGACCTCGCTAACTATGGCTACACCTTC; CDR3 protein: CASSPDLANYGYTF
J gene: TRBJ1-2; CDR3 length: 13; D gene: .; clone size: many; V gene: TRBV30; CDR3 DNA: TGTGCCTGGAGTGGTGAGGGAGTGGTTGGCTACACCTTC; CDR3 protein: CAWSGEGVVGYTF
J gene: TRBJ1-2; CDR3 length: 13; D gene: .; clone size: many; V gene: TRBV27; CDR3 DNA: TGTGCCAGCAGGGGGACCTCTAACTATGGCTACACCTTC; CDR3 protein: CASRGTSNYGYTF
J gene: TRBJ2-5; CDR3 length: 16; D gene: TRBD2; clone size: .; V gene: TRBV20-1; CDR3 DNA: TGCAGTGCTAGAGAAGAGCGGGGGGGCCGGTTGGGGACCCAGTACTTC; CDR3 protein: CSAREERGGRLGTQYF
J gene: TRBJ2-1; CDR3 length: 12; D gene: .; clone size: .; V gene: TRBV29-1; CDR3 DNA: TGCAGCGTTGAGAGCTCCTACAATGAGCAGTTCTTC; CDR3 protein: CSVESSYNEQFF
J gene: TRBJ1-5; CDR3 length: 15; D gene: TRBD1; clone size: .; V gene: TRBV20-1; CDR3 DNA: TGCAGTGCTAGGCCCGGGACAGGGGCTTATCAGCCCCAGCATTTT; CDR3 protein: CSARPGTGAYQPQHF
J gene: TRBJ2-3; CDR3 length: 15; D gene: .; clone size: .; V gene: TRBV28; CDR3 DNA: TGTGCCAGCAGCTCAGGGTTGCCCGCAACAGATACGCAGTATTTT; CDR3 protein: CASSSGLPATDTQYF
J gene: TRBJ1-6; CDR3 length: 17; D gene: TRBD1; clone size: many; V gene: TRBV28; CDR3 DNA: TGTGCCAGCAGAATCGGGCATGGGACAGGGGCCTATTCACCCCTCCACTTT; CDR3 protein: CASRIGHGTGAYSPLHF
J gene: TRBJ1-2; CDR3 length: 14; D gene: TRBD1; clone size: few; V gene: TRBV6-2/TRBV6-3; CDR3 DNA: TGTGCCAGCAGTCGAGGACAGGGGGTGTATGGCTACACCTTC; CDR3 protein: CASSRGQGVYGYTF
J gene: TRBJ2-1; CDR3 length: 16; D gene: .; clone size: many; V gene: TRBV5-1; CDR3 DNA: TGCGCCAGCAGCCTTAGAGGCGGGACCAGGTTCAATGAGCAGTTCTTC; CDR3 protein: CASSLRGGTRFNEQFF
J gene: TRBJ2-1; CDR3 length: 12; D gene: .; clone size: few; V gene: TRBV20-1; CDR3 DNA: TGCAGTGCTAGGGTGAACCCCAATGAGCAGTTCTTC; CDR3 protein: CSARVNPNEQFF
J gene: TRBJ1-1; CDR3 length: 13; D gene: .; clone size: many; V gene: TRBV6-1; CDR3 DNA: TGTGCCAGCAGTAAGGAGGCCGGCACTGAAGCTTTCTTT; CDR3 protein: CASSKEAGTEAFF
J gene: TRBJ2-7; CDR3 length: 14; D gene: .; clone size: few; V gene: TRBV19; CDR3 DNA: TGTGCCAGTAGTATCGCGGCAGGAAGAGGCGAGCAGTACTTC; CDR3 protein: CASSIAAGRGEQYF
J gene: TRBJ1-2; CDR3 length: 13; D gene: .; clone size: many; V gene: TRBV6-1; CDR3 DNA: TGTGCCAGCAGTGAATGGCAGTTCTATGGCTACACCTTC; CDR3 protein: CASSEWQFYGYTF
J gene: TRBJ2-1; CDR3 length: 14; D gene: .; clone size: few; V gene: TRBV5-1; CDR3 DNA: TGCGCCAGCAGCATAGGGGAGAAGCACAATGAGCAGTTCTTC; CDR3 protein: CASSIGEKHNEQFF
J gene: TRBJ1-1; CDR3 length: 14; D gene: .; clone size: .; V gene: TRBV2; CDR3 DNA: TGTGCCAGCAGCCCAAACCCTTGGGCCACGGGAGCTTTCTTT; CDR3 protein: CASSPNPWATGAFF
J gene: TRBJ1-2; CDR3 length: 16; D gene: .; clone size: many; V gene: TRBV6-1; CDR3 DNA: TGTGCCAGCAGTGAATGGGGGGCCGAACACTACTATGGCTACACCTTC; CDR3 protein: CASSEWGAEHYYGYTF
J gene: TRBJ2-3; CDR3 length: 15; D gene: .; clone size: many; V gene: TRBV2; CDR3 DNA: TGTGCCAGCAACGAATTTAGCGCTAGCACAGATACGCAGTATTTT; CDR3 protein: CASNEFSASTDTQYF
J gene: TRBJ1-2; CDR3 length: 14; D gene: TRBD1; clone size: many; V gene: TRBV29-1; CDR3 DNA: TGCAGCGTTGACCGGCTTCAGGGGGGCTATGGCTACACCTTC; CDR3 protein: CSVDRLQGGYGYTF
J gene: TRBJ2-2; CDR3 length: 15; D gene: TRBD2; clone size: many; V gene: TRBV2; CDR3 DNA: TGTGCAAACAGCATAGCGGGGGGGCGCACCGGGGAGCTGTTTTTT; CDR3 protein: CANSIAGGRTGELFF
J gene: TRBJ2-2; CDR3 length: 10; D gene: .; clone size: .; V gene: TRBV7-9; CDR3 DNA: TGTGCCACCTACACCGGGGAGCTGTTTTTT; CDR3 protein: CATYTGELFF
J gene: TRBJ1-6; CDR3 length: 18; D gene: .; clone size: .; V gene: TRBV7-8; CDR3 DNA: TGTGCCAGCAGCTTAGACCATCCGGGGTGGGGTAATAATTCACCCCTCCACTTT; CDR3 protein: CASSLDHPGWGNNSPLHF
J gene: TRBJ1-1; CDR3 length: 13; D gene: .; clone size: .; V gene: TRBV4-1; CDR3 DNA: TGCGCCAGCACGGGTTCAAGGAACACTGAAGCTTTCTTT; CDR3 protein: CASTGSRNTEAFF
J gene: TRBJ1-2; CDR3 length: 12; D gene: TRBD1; clone size: many; V gene: TRBV2; CDR3 DNA: TGTGCCAGCATCAGGGGGCGGGAGGGCTACACCTTC; CDR3 protein: CASIRGREGYTF
J gene: TRBJ2-1; CDR3 length: 14; D gene: .; clone size: .; V gene: TRBV19; CDR3 DNA: TGTGCCAGTAGTATGAGAATGTGGTACAATGAGCAGTTCTTC; CDR3 protein: CASSMRMWYNEQFF
J gene: TRBJ1-2; CDR3 length: 15; D gene: .; clone size: .; V gene: TRBV19; CDR3 DNA: TGTGCCAGTATCCCACAAGGGTCAAGTTACTATGGCTACACCTTC; CDR3 protein: CASIPQGSSYYGYTF
J gene: TRBJ2-2; CDR3 length: 12; D gene: .; clone size: few; V gene: TRBV24-1; CDR3 DNA: TGTGCCACCGGTAGAGACACCGGGGAGCTGTTTTTT; CDR3 protein: CATGRDTGELFF
J gene: TRBJ1-1; CDR3 length: 11; D gene: .; clone size: few; V gene: TRBV19; CDR3 DNA: TGTGCCAGTAGTGTTGTGGCTGAAGCTTTCTTT; CDR3 protein: CASSVVAEAFF
J gene: TRBJ1-1; CDR3 length: 12; D gene: .; clone size: many; V gene: TRBV5-1; CDR3 DNA: TGCGCCAGCAGCGTAGAGAACACTGAAGCTTTCTTT; CDR3 protein: CASSVENTEAFF
J gene: TRBJ1-5; CDR3 length: 12; D gene: .; clone size: many; V gene: TRBV28; CDR3 DNA: TGTGCCAGCAGTTCAGCAATGCGGCCCCAGCATTTT; CDR3 protein: CASSSAMRPQHF
J gene: TRBJ1-5; CDR3 length: 13; D gene: TRBD1; clone size: .; V gene: TRBV18; CDR3 DNA: TGTGCCAGCCCACGGGACAGGGGTCAGCCCCAGCATTTT; CDR3 protein: CASPRDRGQPQHF
J gene: TRBJ2-7; CDR3 length: 15; D gene: .; clone size: many; V gene: TRBV6-1; CDR3 DNA: TGTGCCAGCAGTCCTCGACAGCTTAGCTCCTACGAGCAGTACTTC; CDR3 protein: CASSPRQLSSYEQYF
J gene: TRBJ1-2; CDR3 length: 15; D gene: TRBD1; clone size: once; V gene: TRBV7-9; CDR3 DNA: TGTCCCAGCAGCTTGGCGGCAGGGGGCGACTATGGCTACACCTTC; CDR3 protein: CPSSLAAGGDYGYTF
J gene: TRBJ2-7; CDR3 length: 15; D gene: TRBD2; clone size: .; V gene: TRBV7-2; CDR3 DNA: TGTGCCAGCAGCGTAACGAGGGGAGGGCCTGGCGAGCAGTACTTC; CDR3 protein: CASSVTRGGPGEQYF
J gene: TRBJ2-7; CDR3 length: 14; D gene: TRBD1; clone size: few; V gene: TRBV27; CDR3 DNA: TGTGCCAGCAGCCGGTCAGGGGGAAACTACGAGCAGTACTTC; CDR3 protein: CASSRSGGNYEQYF
J gene: TRBJ2-3; CDR3 length: 15; D gene: TRBD2; clone size: .; V gene: TRBV7-2; CDR3 DNA: TGTGCCAGCAGCTTGACTAGCGGGAGATCAGATACGCAGTATTTT; CDR3 protein: CASSLTSGRSDTQYF
J gene: TRBJ2-5; CDR3 length: 12; D gene: .; clone size: many; V gene: TRBV7-9; CDR3 DNA: TGTGCCAGCATAGGAGACCAAGAGACCCAGTACTTC; CDR3 protein: CASIGDQETQYF
J gene: TRBJ1-2; CDR3 length: 14; D gene: .; clone size: many; V gene: TRBV11-2; CDR3 DNA: TGTGCCAGCAGCTTAGTTAGGGGGAACTATGGCTACACCTTC; CDR3 protein: CASSLVRGNYGYTF
J gene: TRBJ1-1; CDR3 length: 13; D gene: TRBD1; clone size: few; V gene: TRBV10-3; CDR3 DNA: TGTGCCATCGGGGGACAGGTGAACACTGAAGCTTTCTTT; CDR3 protein: CAIGGQVNTEAFF
J gene: TRBJ2-3; CDR3 length: 15; D gene: .; clone size: many; V gene: TRBV6-5; CDR3 DNA: TGTGCCAGCAGTTACTCGTCGGTTTTCGGGGATACGCAGTATTTT; CDR3 protein: CASSYSSVFGDTQYF
J gene: TRBJ2-5; CDR3 length: 15; D gene: TRBD2; clone size: few; V gene: TRBV3-1; CDR3 DNA: TGTGCCAGCAGCCATAGCGGGGGCAAACAAGAGACCCAGTACTTC; CDR3 protein: CASSHSGGKQETQYF
J gene: TRBJ1-2; CDR3 length: 14; D gene: .; clone size: .; V gene: TRBV5-6; CDR3 DNA: TGTGCCAGCAGCTTTGGATCCTCTAACTATGGCTACACCTTC; CDR3 protein: CASSFGSSNYGYTF
J gene: TRBJ1-1; CDR3 length: 16; D gene: .; clone size: few; V gene: TRBV18; CDR3 DNA: TGTGCCAGCTCACACGAGGCAGGGATGGTGGGGACTGAAGCTTTCTTT; CDR3 protein: CASSHEAGMVGTEAFF